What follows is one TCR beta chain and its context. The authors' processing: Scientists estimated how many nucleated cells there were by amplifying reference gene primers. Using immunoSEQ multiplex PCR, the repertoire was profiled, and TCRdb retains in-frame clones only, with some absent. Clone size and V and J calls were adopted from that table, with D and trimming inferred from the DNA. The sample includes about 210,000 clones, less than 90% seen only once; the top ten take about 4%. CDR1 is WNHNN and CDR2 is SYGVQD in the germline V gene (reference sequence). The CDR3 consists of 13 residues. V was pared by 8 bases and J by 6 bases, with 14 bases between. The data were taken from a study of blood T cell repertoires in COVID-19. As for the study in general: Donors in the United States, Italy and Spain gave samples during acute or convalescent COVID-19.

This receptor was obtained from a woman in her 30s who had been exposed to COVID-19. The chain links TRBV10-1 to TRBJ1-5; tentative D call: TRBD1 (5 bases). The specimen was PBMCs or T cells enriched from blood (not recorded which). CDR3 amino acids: CASARQSPQPQHF. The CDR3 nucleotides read TGCGCCAGCGCTAGACAGTCCCCTCAGCCCCAGCATTTT.